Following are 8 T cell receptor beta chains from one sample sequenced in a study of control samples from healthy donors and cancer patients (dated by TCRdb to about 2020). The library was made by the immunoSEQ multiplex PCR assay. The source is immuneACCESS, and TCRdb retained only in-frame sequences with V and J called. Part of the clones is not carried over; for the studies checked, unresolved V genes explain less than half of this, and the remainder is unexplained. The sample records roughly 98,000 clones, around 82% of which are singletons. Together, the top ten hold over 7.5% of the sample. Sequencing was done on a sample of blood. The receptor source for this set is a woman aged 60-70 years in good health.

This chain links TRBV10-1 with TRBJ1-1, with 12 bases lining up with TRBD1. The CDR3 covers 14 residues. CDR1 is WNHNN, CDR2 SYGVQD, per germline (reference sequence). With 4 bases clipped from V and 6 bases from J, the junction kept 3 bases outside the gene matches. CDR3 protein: CASSAGTGGSEAFF. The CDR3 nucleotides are TGCGCCAGCAGTGCCGGGACAGGGGGCTCTGAAGCTTTCTTT.

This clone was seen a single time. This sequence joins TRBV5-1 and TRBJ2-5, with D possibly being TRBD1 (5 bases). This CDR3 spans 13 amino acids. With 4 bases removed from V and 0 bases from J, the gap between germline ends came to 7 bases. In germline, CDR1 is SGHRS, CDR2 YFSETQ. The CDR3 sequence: CASSVRDQETQYF. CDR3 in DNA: TGCGCCAGCAGCGTCAGGGACCAAGAGACCCAGTACTTC.

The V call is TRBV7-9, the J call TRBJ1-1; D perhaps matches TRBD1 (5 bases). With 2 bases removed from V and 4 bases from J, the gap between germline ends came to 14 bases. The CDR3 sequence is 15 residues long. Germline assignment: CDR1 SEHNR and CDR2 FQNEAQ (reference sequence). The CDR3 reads CASSLQGAGLTEAFF. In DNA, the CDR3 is TGTGCCAGCAGCTTACAAGGGGCCGGTCTCACTGAAGCTTTCTTT.

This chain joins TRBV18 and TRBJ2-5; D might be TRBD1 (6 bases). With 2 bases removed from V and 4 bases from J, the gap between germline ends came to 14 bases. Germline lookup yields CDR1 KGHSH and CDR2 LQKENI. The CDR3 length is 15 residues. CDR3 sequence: CASSPSPGVGETQYF. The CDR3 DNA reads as TGTGCCAGCTCACCAAGTCCAGGGGTGGGAGAGACCCAGTACTTC.

CDR3 region: CASSLAPQGDSYEQYF. The CDR3 DNA follows: TGTGCCAGCAGCTTGGCCCCACAGGGGGACTCGTACGAGCAGTACTTC. This rearrangement joins TRBV5-5 to TRBJ2-7; 8 nucleotides line up with TRBD1. CDR3 size: 16 residues. Germline V gene data show CDR1 as SGHKS and CDR2 as YYEKEE (reference sequence). J gave up 4 bases and V 0 bases, and 9 bases lay outside the gene matches.

This CDR3 is CASSSWTRLNSPLHF. CDR3 in DNA: TGCGCCAGCAGCTCCTGGACAAGACTTAATTCACCCCTCCACTTT. The V and J genes are TRBV5-1 and TRBJ1-6; TRBD1 is a possible D gene (5 bases). CDR3 length: 15 amino acids. The germline V gene encodes CDR1 SGHRS and CDR2 YFSETQ. Trimming took 3 bases from V and 6 from J, leaving 13 bases between them.

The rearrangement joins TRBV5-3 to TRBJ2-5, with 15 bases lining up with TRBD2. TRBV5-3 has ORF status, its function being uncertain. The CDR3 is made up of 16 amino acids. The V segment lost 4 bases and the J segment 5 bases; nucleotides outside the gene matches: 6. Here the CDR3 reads CARSPTGLAGGETQYF. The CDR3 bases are TGTGCCAGAAGCCCTACGGGACTAGCGGGGGGTGAGACCCAGTACTTC.

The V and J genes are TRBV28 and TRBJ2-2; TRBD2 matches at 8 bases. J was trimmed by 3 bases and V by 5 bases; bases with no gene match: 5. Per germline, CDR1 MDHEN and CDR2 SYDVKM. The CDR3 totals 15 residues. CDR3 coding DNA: TGTGCCAGCAGTCCAGCGGGAGTTTACACCGGGGAGCTGTTTTTT. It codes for CASSPAGVYTGELFF.